These 26 T cell receptor beta chains came from one sample sequenced in a study of CD8 T cells in Susac syndrome. RNA, at about 0.5 to 1 ug, was reverse transcribed with random hexamers. TCRdb reprocessed the immunoSEQ multiplex PCR reads via MiXCR and lists one record per CDR3 protein. The data contain about 210,000 distinct CDR3 sequences, 95% of them singletons. Sequences were obtained from CD4+ T cells from PBMCs. The receptor source for this set is a human donor with multiple sclerosis.

This rearrangement joins TRBV7-9 to TRBJ1-6; D not resolved. The CDR3 loop spans 15 amino acids. Trimming removed 5 bases from V and 10 bases from J, with 18 bases in between. Per the germline V gene, CDR1 is SEHNR and CDR2 is FQNEAQ (reference sequence). The CDR3 DNA reads TGTGCCAGCAGCCCGCAGGACTCTCGGAGGTCACCCCTCCACTTT. It translates to CASSPQDSRRSPLHF. The whole variable domain, filled in from reference TRBV7-9 and TRBJ1-6, reads DTGVSQNPRHKITKRGQNVTFRCDPISEHNRLYWYRQTLGQGPEFLTYFQNEAQLEKSRLLSDRFSAERPKGSFSTLEIQRTEQGDSAMYLCASSPQDSRRSPLHFGNGTRLTVT.

The chain uses TRBV6-1 and TRBJ1-2, with D tentatively TRBD1 (5 bases). This CDR3 is 16 amino acids long. V was cut by 6 bases and J by 4 bases, with 21 bases left in between. Per the germline V gene, CDR1 is MNHNS and CDR2 is SASEGT. Here the CDR3 DNA reads TGTGCCAGCAGGCAAGGTAGTTGGCAGGGAGCCTATGGCTACACCTTC. Residues: CASRQGSWQGAYGYTF.

The chain uses TRBV29-1 and TRBJ2-7; 8 positions match TRBD1. The trim removed 1 base at V and 3 bases at J, leaving 5 bases unmatched. Germline V lookup: CDR1 SQVTM, CDR2 ANQGSEA. CDR3 length: 14 amino acids. CDR3 sequence (DNA): TGCAGCGTTGAAGTTGCACAGGGGGGCTACGAGCAGTACTTC. It is translated as CSVEVAQGGYEQYF.

This chain joins TRBV6-1 and TRBJ2-7; no firm D call. The V gene's germline CDR1 is MNHNS and CDR2 SASEGT. V gave up 1 base and J gave up 0 bases, with 7 bases separating them. The CDR3 contains 14 residues. Here the CDR3 DNA reads TGTGCCAGCAGTGAAGTAAGGGTCTCCTACGAGCAGTACTTC. Translation: CASSEVRVSYEQYF.

In DNA form, the CDR3 reads TGCAGCGTTGAAGTGGGGGCGGGTGGCTACACCTTC. Encoded protein: CSVEVGAGGYTF. This chain uses TRBV29-1 with TRBJ1-2; D might be TRBD1 (6 bases). Per the germline V gene, CDR1 is SQVTM and CDR2 is ANQGSEA. The CDR3 is made up of 12 amino acids. V was trimmed by 1 base and J by 7 bases, leaving 10 bases between them.

The genes are TRBV20-1 and TRBJ1-2; D not certain. With 5 bases removed from V and 4 bases from J, the gap between germline ends came to 11 bases. Looked up from germline, CDR1 is DFQATT and CDR2 is SNEGSKA (reference sequence). CDR3 length: 12 residues. This CDR3 reads CSARTASYGYTF. The CDR3, as DNA: TGCAGTGCTCGAACAGCTTCCTATGGCTACACCTTC.

This clonotype was observed once. DNA for the CDR3: TGTGCCAGCACGAAGGGACGGTACTACGAGCAGTACTTC. Translating gives CASTKGRYYEQYF. J is TRBJ2-7 and V is TRBV2; D is tentatively TRBD1 or TRBD2 (5 bases each). Germline CDR1 and CDR2: SNHLY and FYNNEI. V was shortened by 7 bases and J by 3 bases, with 13 bases between the two germline ends. The CDR3 contains 13 residues.

CDR3 in DNA: TGTGCCAGCACGGGGGGTTTGGGCGAGCAGTACTTC. The encoded protein is CASTGGLGEQYF. The gene calls are TRBV6-1 and TRBJ2-7; 7 bases agree with TRBD2. This CDR3 has 12 amino acids. The V and J ends lost 7 bases and 6 bases, in that order; junction bases with no gene match: 6. Looked up from germline, CDR1 is MNHNS and CDR2 is SASEGT.

This chain uses TRBV27 with TRBJ1-5; TRBD1 might be the D (5 bases). Germline V lookup: CDR1 MNHEY, CDR2 SMNVEV (reference sequence). Deletions cut 4 bases from V and 0 bases from J, with 7 bases between. This CDR3 contains 14 residues. The CDR3 DNA sequence: TGTGCCAGCAGTTCGGGACTTAGCAATCAGCCCCAGCATTTT. Protein: CASSSGLSNQPQHF.

J is TRBJ1-2 and V is TRBV29-1, with TRBD1 identical over 7 bases. Germline lookup yields CDR1 SQVTM and CDR2 ANQGSEA. The junction had 13 bases not matched to a gene; V was cut back by 7 bases and J by 5 bases. The CDR3 has 14 amino acids. CDR3 DNA: TGCAGCGCCAATGCCGGACAGGCTGGGTATGGCTACACCTTC. Translating it yields CSANAGQAGYGYTF.

The rearrangement uses TRBV16 and TRBJ2-7; D assignment may be TRBD1 or TRBD2 (5 bases each). This CDR3 spans 16 amino acids. CDR1 is KGHSY, CDR2 FQNENV, per germline. Trimming took off 0 bases at V and 1 base at J, with 13 bases between the two ends. CDR3 DNA sequence: TGTGCCAGCAGCCAATCATTGGGGACCACATCCTACGAGCAGTACTTC. Amino acid sequence: CASSQSLGTTSYEQYF. The full variable domain, its missing parts supplied by reference TRBV16 and TRBJ2-7, is GEEVAQTPKHLVRGEGQKAKLYCAPIKGHSYVFWYQQVLKNEFKFLISFQNENVFDETGMPKERFSAKCLPNSPCSLEIQATKLEDSAVYFCASSQSLGTTSYEQYFGPGTRLTVT.

This chain joins TRBV15 and TRBJ1-2; no clear D gene. The germline V and J ends were trimmed by 4 bases and 2 bases, with 8 bases remaining between them. The length of the CDR3 is 13 residues. Germline lookup yields CDR1 LNHNV and CDR2 YYDKDF (reference sequence). The CDR3 DNA is TGTGCCACCAGCAACCGGCTCAACTATGGCTACACCTTC. Translating gives CATSNRLNYGYTF.

CDR3 in amino acids: CASSLVSAGNSGNTIYF. DNA of the CDR3: TGTGCCAGCAGCTTAGTCTCAGCCGGGAACTCTGGAAACACCATATATTTT. V is TRBV7-6 and J is TRBJ1-3; D gene ambiguous. Trimming removed 1 base at V and 0 bases at J, with 13 bases between. CDR3 size: 17 residues. Germline CDR1 reads SGHVS; CDR2 reads FNYEAQ. The whole variable domain, filled in from reference TRBV7-6 and TRBJ1-3, reads GAGVSQSPRYKVTKRGQDVALRCDPISGHVSLYWYRQALGQGPEFLTYFNYEAQQDKSGLPNDRFSAERPEGSISTLTIQRTEQRDSAMYRCASSLVSAGNSGNTIYFGEGSWLTVV.

The chain links TRBV11-3 to TRBJ2-2; D may be TRBD1 (5 bases). The V and J ends lost 2 bases and 6 bases respectively, with 10 bases between them. In germline, CDR1 is SGHNT, CDR2 YENEEA. CDR3 length: 14 amino acids. The CDR3, as DNA: TGTGCCAGCAGCTTAAGCAGGGTCTCCGGGGAGCTGTTTTTT. Protein sequence: CASSLSRVSGELFF.

The rearrangement uses TRBV7-2 and TRBJ2-1, with D possibly matching TRBD1 (6 bases). This CDR3 contains 15 residues. V dropped 0 bases and J dropped 2 bases, with 8 bases sitting between them. Germline CDR1 is SGHTA and CDR2 is FQGNSA. This chain's CDR3 is CASSLAQGTYNEQFF. As DNA, the CDR3 is TGTGCCAGCAGCTTAGCCCAGGGGACCTACAATGAGCAGTTCTTC.

This clonotype was detected only once. The CDR3 region is CASSRRQAQTQYF. The DNA for the CDR3 is TGTGCCAGCAGCCGTAGACAGGCCCAGACCCAGTACTTC. This chain joins TRBV7-2 and TRBJ2-5, with D possibly TRBD1 on 6 matching bases. The V gene lost 5 bases and the J gene lost 6 bases, with 13 bases spanning the gap. The length of the CDR3 is 13 residues. The germline V gene has CDR1 SGHTA and CDR2 FQGNSA.

The CDR3 sequence: CASSSRGWYEQFF. The CDR3 DNA sequence: TGTGCCAGCAGTTCCCGAGGTTGGTATGAGCAGTTCTTC. The rearrangement joins TRBV12-3 or TRBV12-4 to TRBJ2-1; D unresolved. V lost 4 bases and J lost 8, with 12 bases in between. This CDR3 is 13 amino acids long.

The V gene is TRBV2, the J gene TRBJ2-3; D is tentatively TRBD1 or TRBD2 (5 bases each). Trimming removed 8 bases from V and 6 bases from J, with 12 bases in between. CDR1 and CDR2 (germline): SNHLY, FYNNEI. The CDR3 contains 12 residues. The CDR3 DNA sequence: TGTGCCAGCCTGGGGGTCGGCGATACGCAGTATTTT. It is translated as CASLGVGDTQYF.

V usage is TRBV20-1 and J usage is TRBJ1-5; weak D call: TRBD1 (5 bases). The length of the CDR3 is 14 residues. The ends were cut back, 0 bases at V and 5 bases at J, with 11 bases in the middle. In germline, CDR1 is DFQATT, CDR2 SNEGSKA (reference sequence). The DNA of the CDR3 is TGCAGTGCTAGAGATATCCAGGGCCATCAGCCCCAGCATTTT. Its protein is CSARDIQGHQPQHF.

This rearrangement joins TRBV6-5 to TRBJ1-2; 7 positions agree with TRBD1. CDR1 is MNHEY, CDR2 SVGAGI, per germline. After removal of 5 bases from V and 8 bases from J, the junction contained 5 bases not matched to a gene. The CDR3 spans 12 residues. CDR3 loop: CASSPIGGGYTF. In DNA form, the CDR3 reads TGTGCCAGCAGTCCAATAGGGGGCGGCTACACCTTC.

The CDR3 here is CASSVQNEAFF. CDR3 in DNA: TGTGCCAGCAGTGTACAGAATGAAGCTTTCTTT. The chain links TRBV2 to TRBJ1-1; D unresolved. With 4 bases removed from V and 7 bases from J, the gap between germline ends came to 7 bases. The CDR3 consists of 11 residues. In germline, CDR1 is SNHLY, CDR2 FYNNEI.

The J gene is TRBJ2-1, the V gene TRBV29-1; a weak D match, TRBD1 (5 bases). This CDR3 is built from 12 residues. V shed 6 bases and J shed 9 bases, with 15 bases lying between them. The germline gives CDR1 SQVTM, CDR2 ANQGSEA. CDR3 region: CSVIRGPVEQFF. CDR3 sequence (DNA): TGCAGCGTGATTAGGGGCCCCGTTGAGCAGTTCTTC.

This clonotype appeared a few times. This CDR3 reads CASSPQENTEAFF. In DNA, the CDR3 is TGTGCCAGCTCACCGCAAGAGAACACTGAAGCTTTCTTT. This chain connects TRBV18 to TRBJ1-1; no firm D call. The germline gives CDR1 KGHSH, CDR2 LQKENI. The length of the CDR3 is 13 residues. Trimming shortened V by 3 bases and J by 1 base, and 6 bases separated the two germline ends.

The V and J genes are TRBV28 and TRBJ2-7, with D unclear. CDR1 is MDHEN and CDR2 is SYDVKM in the germline V gene. V lost 2 bases to trimming and J lost 6 bases, with 5 bases between them. The CDR3 spans 11 residues. The chain's CDR3 is CASSLTGEQYF. In DNA, the CDR3 is TGTGCCAGCAGTTTAACCGGCGAGCAGTACTTC.

The rearrangement uses TRBV6-5 and TRBJ2-6; the D is unclear. CDR1 and CDR2 from the germline V gene are MNHEY and SVGAGI. The CDR3 has 14 residues. Trimming left V 2 bases short and J 4 bases short, with 6 bases between. The CDR3: CASSYPSGANVLTF. CDR3 nucleotide sequence: TGTGCCAGCAGTTACCCGTCGGGGGCCAACGTCCTGACTTTC.

The DNA of the CDR3 is TGTGCCAGCAGTTATACAGGGGCCGGGACCTACGAGCAGTACTTC. It specifies CASSYTGAGTYEQYF. This chain uses TRBV6-6 with TRBJ2-7; 7 nucleotides match TRBD1. CDR1 is MNHNY and CDR2 is SVGAGI in the germline V gene (reference sequence). J was trimmed by 2 bases and V by 3 bases; bases with no gene match: 7. The CDR3 covers 15 residues.